Listed here are 23 T cell receptor beta chains from one sample, sequenced in a study of blood T cell repertoires in COVID-19. Here immunoSEQ multiplex PCR was the method, and the copy in TCRdb shows in-frame clones only, minus some. This table holds 200,000 to 300,000 clones, 88% found once. The specimen sequenced was peripheral blood. The receptors were sampled from a human donor in a cohort sampled during active COVID-19.

This clone has just one count. The chain has TRBV19 and TRBJ2-7; TRBD1 agrees at 9 bases. Unmatched junction bases numbered 7, after V lost 6 bases and J lost 1 base. Germline CDR1 and CDR2: LNHDA and SQIVND (reference sequence). This CDR3 contains 15 residues. The CDR3 is CASSITGQGSYEQYF. The CDR3 nucleotides read TGTGCCAGTAGCATTACGGGACAGGGTTCCTACGAGCAGTACTTC.

The chain links TRBV27 to TRBJ2-5; TRBD1 matches at 10 bases. The V segment lost 5 bases and the J segment 6 bases; nucleotides outside the gene matches: 9. CDR3 size: 15 residues. Germline loops: CDR1 MNHEY, CDR2 SMNVEV (reference sequence). The CDR3 nucleotides are TGTGCCAGCAGTATGACACGGACAGGGGGAAAGACCCAGTACTTC. It translates to CASSMTRTGGKTQYF.

J is TRBJ2-7 and V is TRBV3-1 (or the pseudogene TRBV3-2), with D tentatively TRBD1 (6 bases). From germline, CDR1 is LGHDT and CDR2 YNNKEL (reference sequence). V shed 4 bases and J shed 2 bases, with 15 bases lying between them. CDR3 length equals 15 residues. The CDR3 sequence is CASSPGEGETYEQYF. CDR3 coding DNA: TGTGCCAGCAGCCCTGGAGAGGGGGAAACCTACGAGCAGTACTTC.

This chain connects TRBV12-3 or TRBV12-4 to TRBJ2-7; maybe TRBD2 (6 bases). The CDR3 consists of 13 residues. V was cut by 6 bases and J by 1 base, with 10 bases left in between. The CDR3 nucleotides are TGTGCCAGCAGCCCCGGGGGTTCCTACGAGCAGTACTTC. This codes for CASSPGGSYEQYF.

The J gene is TRBJ1-2, the V gene TRBV6-5, with a tentative D call TRBD1 (5 bases). There are 16 residues in the CDR3. The germline CDR1 and CDR2 sequences are MNHEY and SVGAGI. V was trimmed by 2 bases and J by 3 bases, leaving 16 bases between them. CDR3 bases: TGTGCCAGCAGTTACATCGTCGCAGGGATGGACTATGGCTACACCTTC. It codes for CASSYIVAGMDYGYTF.

This sequence joins TRBV12-3 or TRBV12-4 and TRBJ2-1; no clear D. The V gene lost 3 bases and the J gene lost 8 bases, with 8 bases spanning the gap. CDR3 size: 12 residues. This CDR3 is CASSLGVDEQFF. DNA of the CDR3: TGTGCCAGCAGTTTGGGCGTCGATGAGCAGTTCTTC.

J is TRBJ1-3 and V is TRBV27; weak D call: TRBD1 (6 bases). Germline V gene lookup returns CDR1 MNHEY and CDR2 SMNVEV (reference sequence). The CDR3 spans 15 residues. Trimming took off 5 bases at V and 2 bases at J, with 13 bases between the two ends. CDR3 region: CASSQQGGTGNTIYF. The CDR3 nucleotides read TGTGCCAGCAGTCAACAAGGGGGAACTGGAAACACCATATATTTT.

The J gene is TRBJ2-7, the V gene TRBV3-1 (or the pseudogene TRBV3-2); D is possibly TRBD2 (5 bases). Germline V gives CDR1 LGHDT, CDR2 YNNKEL (reference sequence). Deletions cut 2 bases from V and 7 bases from J, with 9 bases between. The length of the CDR3 is 12 residues. As DNA, the CDR3 is TGTGCCAGCAGCCAACGGGGTGGGGAGCAGTACTTC. Its translation: CASSQRGGEQYF.

The V and J genes are TRBV28 and TRBJ2-7; maybe TRBD1 (6 bases). This CDR3 region has 14 residues. Germline loops: CDR1 MDHEN, CDR2 SYDVKM. V lost 6 bases to trimming and J lost 6 bases, with 18 bases between them. The CDR3 loop is CASRLPGHPLEQYF. For the CDR3, the DNA is TGTGCCAGCAGACTCCCGGGACATCCCCTCGAGCAGTACTTC.

The V gene is TRBV6-2 or TRBV6-3, the J gene TRBJ2-3; 8 bases agree with TRBD2. The CDR3 runs to 17 residues. J lost 5 bases, V lost 7 bases, and 17 bases had no gene match. Germline V gene sequence: CDR1 MNHEY, CDR2 SVGEGT. Here the CDR3 DNA reads TGTGCCAGCATCCCCGGGGGGGGATGGAGTGGGGGAGATACGCAGTATTTT. Its translation: CASIPGGGWSGGDTQYF.

The chain uses TRBV19 and TRBJ2-3; D not certain. The CDR3 has 15 amino acids. The ends were cut back, 3 bases at V and 1 base at J, with 11 bases in the middle. CDR1 is LNHDA and CDR2 is SQIVND in the germline V gene (reference sequence). The CDR3, as DNA: TGTGCCAGTAGTATGCGCCGCCTAGGCACAGATACGCAGTATTTT. This encodes CASSMRRLGTDTQYF.

The chain employs TRBV7-2 and TRBJ2-3; TRBD2 matches at 8 bases. J gave up 2 bases and V 1 base, and 2 bases lay outside the gene matches. Germline values: CDR1 SGHTA, CDR2 FQGNSA. The length of the CDR3 is 15 residues. The CDR3 protein is CASSLGGRYTDTQYF. The DNA of the CDR3 is TGTGCCAGCAGCTTAGGCGGGAGGTACACAGATACGCAGTATTTT. Drawing the rest from reference TRBV7-2 and TRBJ2-3, the complete variable domain is GAGVSQSPSNKVTEKGKDVELRCDPISGHTALYWYRQSLGQGLEFLIYFQGNSAPDKSGLPSDRFSAERTGGSVSTLTIQRTQQEDSAVYLCASSLGGRYTDTQYFGPGTRLTVL.

The V call is TRBV7-2, the J call TRBJ2-2; 7 bases agree with TRBD1. V was pared by 2 bases and J by 6 bases, with 3 bases of the junction left unmatched. In germline, CDR1 is SGHTA, CDR2 FQGNSA. CDR3 length equals 14 residues. In nucleotides, the CDR3 is TGTGCCAGCAGCTTATTGACAGGGCCCGGGGAGCTGTTTTTT. Translating gives CASSLLTGPGELFF.

This chain connects TRBV5-1 to TRBJ2-5; 15 nucleotides match TRBD2. The J segment lost 4 bases and the V segment lost 4 bases, leaving 11 bases of the junction unmatched. The V gene's germline CDR1 is SGHRS and CDR2 YFSETQ. The CDR3 is 18 amino acids. The CDR3 nucleotides read TGCGCCAGCAGCGCCGGGACTAGCGGGGGGAGCTTACGAGAGACCCAGTACTTC. It yields the protein CASSAGTSGGSLRETQYF.

CDR3 sequence (DNA): TGCGCCAGCAGCTTATGGACTCCCGGAGGGGAGACCCAGTACTTC. This encodes CASSLWTPGGETQYF. The chain combines TRBV5-1 with TRBJ2-5; D perhaps matches TRBD2 (6 bases). Germline values: CDR1 SGHRS, CDR2 YFSETQ. V lost 2 bases and J 5 bases, leaving 16 bases between the germline ends. This CDR3 region has 15 residues.

V usage is TRBV12-5 and J usage is TRBJ2-6; D is ambiguous. Germline V gives CDR1 LGHNT, CDR2 FRNRAP. The length of the CDR3 is 17 residues. The V and J ends lost 5 bases and 2 bases respectively, with 16 bases between them. The CDR3 sequence is CASGPTTHLTGANVLTF. CDR3 coding DNA: TGTGCTAGTGGTCCGACGACACACCTGACTGGGGCCAACGTCCTGACTTTC.

This clone showed up just once. This chain connects TRBV3-1 (or the pseudogene TRBV3-2) to TRBJ2-7, with 7 nucleotides matching TRBD2. Trimming removed 1 base from V and 3 bases from J; junction bases left unmatched: 3. This CDR3 contains 14 residues. The V gene's germline CDR1 is LGHDT and CDR2 YNNKEL (reference sequence). CDR3 DNA: TGTGCCAGCAGCCAAGGACTAGCAAGCTACGAGCAGTACTTC. It encodes CASSQGLASYEQYF.

A few counts support this clone. The chain has TRBV10-3 and TRBJ1-4, with 8 bases lining up with TRBD1. Germline CDR1 ENHRY, CDR2 SYGVKD. This CDR3 comprises 12 residues. The trim removed 10 bases at V and 7 bases at J, leaving 5 bases unmatched. Written as DNA, the CDR3 is TGTGCCAGCGGCGGACAGGGTGAAAAACTGTTTTTT. Translation gives CASGGQGEKLFF.

The rearrangement uses TRBV18 and TRBJ2-7, with 12 nucleotides matching TRBD2. In germline, CDR1 is KGHSH, CDR2 LQKENI. Trimming removed 6 bases from V and 0 bases from J; junction bases left unmatched: 9. This CDR3 comprises 17 residues. The CDR3 loop reads CASSLGTSGFHSYEQYF. CDR3 DNA sequence: TGTGCCAGCTCCCTCGGGACTAGCGGGTTCCACTCCTACGAGCAGTACTTC.

This clone was detected once. CDR3 in DNA: TGCAGCGTTGAAATCCCCAGGGGAAGGGAAGAGACCCAGTACTTC. Protein: CSVEIPRGREETQYF. The chain recombines TRBV29-1 with TRBJ2-5, with a possible D match to TRBD1 (6 bases). Germline V lookup: CDR1 SQVTM, CDR2 ANQGSEA. The CDR3 extends over 15 amino acids. V lost 2 bases and J lost 3, with 16 bases in between.

Here the CDR3 DNA reads TGTGCCAGCAGAAATGGGCGGGAGATCTCCTACAATGAGCAGTTCTTC. This sequence encodes CASRNGREISYNEQFF. V usage is TRBV28 and J usage is TRBJ2-1; 7 bases line up with TRBD2. The V and J ends lost 6 bases and 0 bases, in that order; junction bases with no gene match: 8. The CDR3 is 16 residues long. Germline V gene lookup returns CDR1 MDHEN and CDR2 SYDVKM.

This clone was counted a few times. At the DNA level, this CDR3 is encoded by other sequences in the same sample as well. The V and J genes are TRBV5-1 and TRBJ2-3; 11 bases agree with TRBD2. V trimming: 4 bases; J trimming: 2 bases; junction bases outside the gene matches: 3. In germline, CDR1 is SGHRS, CDR2 YFSETQ. This CDR3 has 15 residues. The CDR3 DNA follows: TGCGCCAGCAGCCTGACTAGCGGGATCACAGATACGCAGTATTTT. It specifies CASSLTSGITDTQYF.

This chain connects TRBV5-8 to TRBJ2-1; 10 bases match TRBD2. Per germline, CDR1 SGHTS and CDR2 YDEGEE. This CDR3 contains 16 residues. The ends lost 7 bases at V and 8 bases at J; junction bases unmatched: 15. CDR3: CASGRARASGGDEQFF. CDR3 DNA: TGTGCCAGCGGCAGGGCTCGGGCTAGCGGGGGAGATGAGCAGTTCTTC.